This is a list of T cell receptor beta chains from one sample in a study of low-dose radiotherapy and immunotherapy resistance in tumors. Each CDR3 protein is one row after TCRdb ran MiXCR on the reads. The sample carries under 95,000 distinct CDR3 sequences, over 15% recorded once. The material sequenced was PBMCs, taken before treatment. The receptors were gathered from a male donor with prostate cancer. CDR3s include the opening cysteine and the closing phenylalanine or tryptophan. D genes are given only for firm matches. Clone size is given for some rows only: seen once, a few or many times, or a class if the clone is expanded.

J,D,V,size,CDR3,DNA
TRBJ1-5,TRBD1,TRBV9,many,CASSPSGQTNQPQHF,TGTGCCAGCAGCCCCTCGGGACAGACCAATCAGCCCCAGCATTTT
TRBJ2-1,-,TRBV5-4,many,CASSLELGEQFF,TGTGCCAGCAGCTTGGAACTAGGTGAGCAGTTCTTC
TRBJ2-5,TRBD2,TRBV24-1,many,CATSDGGAETQYF,TGTGCCACCAGTGACGGGGGGGCAGAGACCCAGTACTTC
TRBJ1-6,-,TRBV6-2/TRBV6-3,many,CASRVGINSPLHF,TGTGCCAGCAGGGTGGGCATTAATTCACCCCTCCACTTT
TRBJ1-3,TRBD1,TRBV5-1,many,CASSLGDRDYVRGNTIYF,TGCGCCAGCAGCTTGGGGGACAGGGATTATGTTCGCGGAAACACCATATATTTT
TRBJ2-5,-,TRBV7-6,many,CASSLAGSDETQYF,TGTGCCAGCAGCTTAGCGGGTAGCGACGAGACCCAGTACTTC
TRBJ2-1,TRBD1,TRBV5-1,few,CASSSRQGYNEQFF,TGCGCCAGCAGCTCGCGACAGGGCTACAATGAGCAGTTCTTC
TRBJ2-1,-,TRBV20-1,many,CSAKTALSGGVYNEQFF,TGCAGTGCCAAAACCGCCCTCTCTGGCGGGGTTTACAATGAGCAGTTCTTC
TRBJ2-2,-,TRBV29-1,many,CSVGGGISTGELFF,TGCAGCGTGGGAGGGGGTATTAGCACCGGGGAGCTGTTTTTT
TRBJ1-1,-,TRBV5-3,few,CASSLARSNTEAFF,TGTGCCAGCAGCTTGGCTCGGTCGAACACTGAAGCTTTCTTT
TRBJ2-5,-,TRBV7-3,many,CASSLTGLGETQYF,TGTGCCAGCAGCTTAACGGGGCTGGGGGAGACCCAGTACTTC
TRBJ2-5,-,TRBV20-1,many,CSARDGYFRETQYF,TGCAGTGCTAGAGATGGTTACTTCCGAGAGACCCAGTACTTC
TRBJ1-1,-,TRBV3-1,many,CATQGRGATEAFF,TGTGCCACCCAGGGTCGCGGGGCCACTGAAGCTTTCTTT
TRBJ1-5,-,TRBV30,-,CAWSGGGIGNQPQHF,TGTGCCTGGAGTGGAGGGGGGATCGGCAATCAGCCCCAGCATTTT
TRBJ1-3,-,TRBV28,many,CASRSPFGTPTGPGNTIYF,TGTGCCAGCAGGTCCCCCTTTGGTACCCCGACAGGTCCTGGAAACACCATATATTTT
TRBJ2-7,TRBD1,TRBV25-1,-,CASSPGQGDPGHEQYF,TGTGCCAGCAGTCCCGGACAGGGGGACCCGGGTCACGAGCAGTACTTC
TRBJ2-6,-,TRBV7-2,many,CASSLASAGANVLTF,TGTGCCAGCAGCTTAGCTAGTGCTGGGGCCAACGTCCTGACTTTC
TRBJ1-2,-,TRBV7-2,many,CASNFLRDTGGYTF,TGTGCCAGCAACTTCCTCCGGGACACGGGAGGCTACACCTTC
TRBJ1-4,-,TRBV6-2/TRBV6-3,many,CASSEPSWRKNEKLFF,TGTGCCAGCAGTGAGCCCAGTTGGCGTAAGAATGAAAAACTGTTTTTT
TRBJ2-1,-,TRBV2,many,CASRNSNEQFF,TGTGCCAGCAGAAACAGTAATGAGCAGTTCTTC
TRBJ2-2,TRBD1,TRBV5-1,many,CASSPGTGGTGELFF,TGCGCCAGCAGCCCGGGGACAGGGGGGACCGGGGAGCTGTTTTTT
TRBJ2-1,-,TRBV18,many,CASSPSPNNEQFF,TGTGCCAGCTCACCCAGCCCTAACAATGAGCAGTTCTTC
TRBJ2-2,TRBD2,TRBV3-1,many,CASSQEGILAGGTGELFF,TGTGCCAGCAGCCAAGAGGGTATTCTAGCGGGGGGCACCGGGGAGCTGTTTTTT
TRBJ1-5,-,TRBV20-1,many,CSARAGTDSNQPQHF,TGCAGTGCTAGAGCTGGGACGGATAGCAATCAGCCCCAGCATTTT
TRBJ2-1,TRBD2,TRBV11-2,few,CASSLTGIAGNEQFF,TGTGCCAGCAGCTTAACCGGGATAGCGGGCAATGAGCAGTTCTTC